Sequencing of this TCR beta chain was carried out in a study of CD8 T cells in ankylosing spondylitis. Per germline, CDR1 MNHEY and CDR2 SVGAGI. V gave up 2 bases and J gave up 9 bases, with 17 bases separating them. CDR3 length: 16 amino acids. Concerning this clonotype itself: The antigen remains undetermined.

Overall study results and limits: A motif in TCR beta, a set of roughly eight highly homologous variants, appeared characteristic of ankylosing spondylitis blood. Those disease-linked clones were CD8+; they were also relatively rare in peripheral blood.

Quantitative molecular-barcoded 5'-RACE generated the TCR beta libraries. TCRdb re-analysed the 5' RACE reads in MiXCR, keeping a single row per CDR3 protein. The sample holds 700,000 to 850,000 distinct CDR3 sequences, over 9.5% seen once. The specimen sequenced was blood, either unsorted or a sorted T cell fraction (not recorded which). The TCR originated in a male donor with ankylosing spondylitis. The V and J genes are TRBV6-5 and TRBJ1-6, with a weak D call TRBD1 (5 bases). The DNA of the CDR3 is TGTGCCAGCAGTTACAGGGGAGTCAGTACGTTTTCACCCCTCCACTTT. It specifies CASSYRGVSTFSPLHF.